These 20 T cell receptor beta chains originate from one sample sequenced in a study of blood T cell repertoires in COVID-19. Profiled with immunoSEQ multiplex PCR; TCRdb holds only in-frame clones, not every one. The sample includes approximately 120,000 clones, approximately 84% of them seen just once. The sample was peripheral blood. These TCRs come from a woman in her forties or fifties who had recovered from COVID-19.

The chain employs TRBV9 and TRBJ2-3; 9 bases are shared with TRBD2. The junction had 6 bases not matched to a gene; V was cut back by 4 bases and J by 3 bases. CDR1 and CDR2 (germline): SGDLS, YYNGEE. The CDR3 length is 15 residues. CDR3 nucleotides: TGTGCCAGCAGCTCTGATAGCGGGAGAACAGATACGCAGTATTTT. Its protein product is CASSSDSGRTDTQYF.

CDR3 sequence: CASSLDGGRSTDTQYF. The CDR3 region has the DNA TGTGCCAGCAGCTTAGATGGCGGGCGTAGCACAGATACGCAGTATTTT. This chain connects TRBV11-3 to TRBJ2-3, with a weak D call TRBD2 (5 bases). The germline V gene encodes CDR1 SGHNT and CDR2 YENEEA. V was clipped by 0 bases and J by 0 bases, with 10 bases between them. The CDR3 contains 16 residues.

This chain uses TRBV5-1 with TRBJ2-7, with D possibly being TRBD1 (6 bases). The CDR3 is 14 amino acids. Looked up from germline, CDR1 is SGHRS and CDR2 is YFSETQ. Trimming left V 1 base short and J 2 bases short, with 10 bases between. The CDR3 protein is CASSLSGATYEQYF. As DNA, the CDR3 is TGCGCCAGCAGCTTGTCAGGGGCTACCTACGAGCAGTACTTC.

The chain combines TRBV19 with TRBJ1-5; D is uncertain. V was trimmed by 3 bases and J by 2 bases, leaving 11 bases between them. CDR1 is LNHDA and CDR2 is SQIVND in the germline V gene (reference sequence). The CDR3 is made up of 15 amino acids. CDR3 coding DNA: TGTGCCAGTAGTATTGGGGAGTTGGGCAATCAGCCCCAGCATTTT. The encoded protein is CASSIGELGNQPQHF.

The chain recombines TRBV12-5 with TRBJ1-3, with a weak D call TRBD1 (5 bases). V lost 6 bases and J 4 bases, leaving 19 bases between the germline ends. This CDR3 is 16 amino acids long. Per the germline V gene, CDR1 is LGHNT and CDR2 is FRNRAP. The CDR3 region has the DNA TGTGCTAGTGGCGACCCTATCGGGGGTGCGGGAAACACCATATATTTT. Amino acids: CASGDPIGGAGNTIYF.

The CDR3 region has the DNA TGTGCCAGCAGTCTGGACAGGGAGGTTTCACCCCTCCACTTT. This sequence encodes CASSLDREVSPLHF. The chain couples TRBV6-5 to TRBJ1-6, with 8 bases lining up with TRBD1. V lost 5 bases and J lost 9; bases outside the gene matches: 6. This CDR3 has 14 residues. Germline lookup yields CDR1 MNHEY and CDR2 SVGAGI.

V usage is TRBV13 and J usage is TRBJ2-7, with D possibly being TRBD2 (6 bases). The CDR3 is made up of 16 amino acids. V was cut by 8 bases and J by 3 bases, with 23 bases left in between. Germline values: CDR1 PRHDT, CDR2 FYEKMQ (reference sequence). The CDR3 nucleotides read TGTGCCAGCGGGCTGGAATGGTGGGAGGATTACTACGAGCAGTACTTC. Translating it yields CASGLEWWEDYYEQYF.

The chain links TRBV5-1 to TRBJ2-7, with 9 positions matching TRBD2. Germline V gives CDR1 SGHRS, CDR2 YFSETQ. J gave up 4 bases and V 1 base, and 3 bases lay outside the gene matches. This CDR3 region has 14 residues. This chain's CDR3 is CASSLLAGKYEQYF. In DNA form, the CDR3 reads TGCGCCAGCAGCTTGCTAGCGGGGAAGTACGAGCAGTACTTC.

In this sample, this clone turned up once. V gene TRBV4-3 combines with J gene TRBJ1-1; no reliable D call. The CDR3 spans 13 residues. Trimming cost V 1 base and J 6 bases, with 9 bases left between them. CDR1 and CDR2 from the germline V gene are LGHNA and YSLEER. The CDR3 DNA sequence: TGCGCCAGCAGCCAAGTTGGAGGGCCTGAAGCTTTCTTT. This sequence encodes CASSQVGGPEAFF.

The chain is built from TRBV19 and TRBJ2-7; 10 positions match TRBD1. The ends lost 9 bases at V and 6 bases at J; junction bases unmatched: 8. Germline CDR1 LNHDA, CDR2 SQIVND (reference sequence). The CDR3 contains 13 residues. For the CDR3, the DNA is TGTGCCAGCGGAAGGGACAGGGGTTTCGAGCAGTACTTC. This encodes CASGRDRGFEQYF.

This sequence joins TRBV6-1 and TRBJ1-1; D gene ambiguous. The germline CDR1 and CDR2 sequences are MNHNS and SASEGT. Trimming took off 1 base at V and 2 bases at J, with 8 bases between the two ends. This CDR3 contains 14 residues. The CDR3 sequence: CASSEGVFNTEAFF. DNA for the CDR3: TGTGCCAGCAGTGAAGGCGTATTCAACACTGAAGCTTTCTTT.

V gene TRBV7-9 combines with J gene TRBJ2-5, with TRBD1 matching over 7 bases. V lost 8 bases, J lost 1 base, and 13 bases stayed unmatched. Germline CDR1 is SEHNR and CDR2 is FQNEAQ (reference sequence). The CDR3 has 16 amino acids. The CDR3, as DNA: TGTGCCAGCCAGGATTGGGACAGCCCACTCCAAGAGACCCAGTACTTC. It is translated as CASQDWDSPLQETQYF. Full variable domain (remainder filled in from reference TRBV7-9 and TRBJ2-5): DTGVSQNPRHKITKRGQNVTFRCDPISEHNRLYWYRQTLGQGPEFLTYFQNEAQLEKSRLLSDRFSAERPKGSFSTLEIQRTEQGDSAMYLCASQDWDSPLQETQYFGPGTRLLVL.

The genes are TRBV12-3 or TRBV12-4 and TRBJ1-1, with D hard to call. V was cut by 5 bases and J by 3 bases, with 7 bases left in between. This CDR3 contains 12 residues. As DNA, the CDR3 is TGTGCCAGCAGTCCTTATTACACTGAAGCTTTCTTT. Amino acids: CASSPYYTEAFF.

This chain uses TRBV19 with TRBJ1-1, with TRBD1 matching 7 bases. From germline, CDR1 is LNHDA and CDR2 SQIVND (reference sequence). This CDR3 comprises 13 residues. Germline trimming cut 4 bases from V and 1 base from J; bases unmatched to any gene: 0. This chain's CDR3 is CASSRDRNTEAFF. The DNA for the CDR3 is TGTGCCAGTAGTAGGGACAGGAACACTGAAGCTTTCTTT.

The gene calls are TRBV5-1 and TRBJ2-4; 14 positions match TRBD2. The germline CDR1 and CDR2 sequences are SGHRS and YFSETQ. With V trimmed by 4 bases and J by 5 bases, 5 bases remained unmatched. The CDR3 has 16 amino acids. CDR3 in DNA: TGCGCCAGCAGCCCGGGGACTAGCGGGAGCGAAAACATTCAGTACTTC. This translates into CASSPGTSGSENIQYF.

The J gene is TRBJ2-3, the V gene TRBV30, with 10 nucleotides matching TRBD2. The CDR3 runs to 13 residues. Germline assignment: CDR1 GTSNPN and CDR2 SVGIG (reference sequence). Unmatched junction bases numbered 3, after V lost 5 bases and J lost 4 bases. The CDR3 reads CAWESGGADTQYF. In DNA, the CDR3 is TGTGCCTGGGAGAGCGGGGGGGCAGATACGCAGTATTTT.

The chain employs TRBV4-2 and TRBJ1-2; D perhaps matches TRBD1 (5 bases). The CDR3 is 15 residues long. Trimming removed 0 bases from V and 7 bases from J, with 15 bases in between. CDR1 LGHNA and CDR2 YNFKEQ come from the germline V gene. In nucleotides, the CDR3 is TGTGCCAGCAGCCAAGACCGGGTAGGGGTGGGTGGCTACACCTTC. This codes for CASSQDRVGVGGYTF.

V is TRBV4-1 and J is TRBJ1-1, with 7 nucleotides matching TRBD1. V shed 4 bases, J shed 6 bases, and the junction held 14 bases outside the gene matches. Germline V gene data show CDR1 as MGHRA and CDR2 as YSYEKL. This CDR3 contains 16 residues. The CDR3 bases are TGCGCCAGCAGCCTAAAGGGACAGATCAATGGAGCTGAAGCTTTCTTT. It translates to CASSLKGQINGAEAFF.

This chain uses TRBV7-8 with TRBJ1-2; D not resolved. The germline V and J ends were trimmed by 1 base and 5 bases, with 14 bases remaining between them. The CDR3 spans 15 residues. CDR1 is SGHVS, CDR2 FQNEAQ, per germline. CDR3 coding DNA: TGTGCCAGCAGCTTAGAAAGACGGAGGAGATATGGCTACACCTTC. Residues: CASSLERRRRYGYTF.

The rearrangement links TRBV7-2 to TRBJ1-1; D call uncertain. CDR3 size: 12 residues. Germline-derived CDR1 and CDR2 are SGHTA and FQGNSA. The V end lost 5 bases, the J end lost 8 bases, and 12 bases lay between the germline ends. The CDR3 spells CASSRIPGEAFF. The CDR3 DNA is TGTGCCAGCAGCCGAATTCCGGGAGAAGCTTTCTTT.